This TCR beta chain was documented in a study of identifying expanded T cells in peripheral blood. Libraries were prepared by immunoSEQ multiplex PCR; TCRdb keeps only in-frame clonotypes and omits some of them. Among about 82,000 clones, around nine tenths were seen once, and the ten largest hold 7.3%. Per the germline V gene, CDR1 is SQVTM and CDR2 is ANQGSEA. The germline V and J ends were trimmed by 7 bases and 6 bases, with 12 bases remaining between them. The CDR3 is made up of 11 amino acids. Sequencing was carried out using blood. The receptor's source is a person aged 18 to 70 in good health. The rearrangement joins TRBV29-1 to TRBJ1-1, with D hard to call. In DNA, the CDR3 is TGCAGCGCCTCCCGGACGGCTGAAGCTTTCTTT. This translates into CSASRTAEAFF.